These 11 T cell receptor beta chains were sequenced from one sample in a study of cytomegalovirus exposure and HLA in healthy donors. Use of 60 Vbeta and 13 Jbeta primers characterized the PCR. Here immunoSEQ multiplex PCR was the method, and the copy in TCRdb shows in-frame clones only, minus some. The table records about 130,000 clones, around 77% of them present only once. Specimen: PBMCs. Receptors originate from a man in his forties or fifties in good health and CMV-seronegative.

The chain joins TRBV10-2 to TRBJ2-1; possible D gene TRBD2, 5 bases. Deletions cut 5 bases from V and 9 bases from J, with 8 bases between. This CDR3 has 11 residues. Germline assignment: CDR1 WSHSY and CDR2 SAAADI. This CDR3 reads CASSSRGEQFF. In nucleotides, the CDR3 is TGCGCCAGCAGTAGCCGGGGTGAGCAGTTCTTC.

This clone has more than one count but fewer than ten. This sequence joins TRBV27 and TRBJ2-7, with TRBD2 matching 7 bases. CDR3 length: 18 residues. V was clipped by 5 bases and J by 0 bases; unmatched bases: 16. Germline V lookup: CDR1 MNHEY, CDR2 SMNVEV (reference sequence). The CDR3 DNA reads TGTGCCAGCAGTGAAGAAGGGAGGGCCGTAGACCTCTCCTACGAGCAGTACTTC. Translated: CASSEEGRAVDLSYEQYF.

This clone showed up just a few times. V and J are TRBV7-6 and TRBJ2-3; TRBD2 aligns across 9 bases. Trimming took 0 bases from V and 3 from J; bases not matched to a gene: 7. Germline V gene data show CDR1 as SGHVS and CDR2 as FNYEAQ. This CDR3 has 17 amino acids. Here the CDR3 reads CASSLALSGSSTDTQYF. The CDR3 DNA is TGTGCCAGCAGCTTAGCGCTTAGCGGGAGTTCGACAGATACGCAGTATTTT. Supplemented by reference TRBV7-6 and TRBJ2-3, the full variable domain reads GAGVSQSPRYKVTKRGQDVALRCDPISGHVSLYWYRQALGQGPEFLTYFNYEAQQDKSGLPNDRFSAERPEGSISTLTIQRTEQRDSAMYRCASSLALSGSSTDTQYFGPGTRLTVL.

The rearrangement links TRBV15 to TRBJ2-3; tentatively, D is TRBD1 (5 bases). The CDR3 has 15 residues. Trimming cost V 3 bases and J 3 bases, with 13 bases left between them. CDR1 and CDR2 from the germline V gene are LNHNV and YYDKDF (reference sequence). CDR3 loop: CATSSSAGMTDTQYF. The DNA for the CDR3 is TGTGCCACCAGCAGTTCCGCAGGGATGACAGATACGCAGTATTTT.

This clone was counted between two and nine times. The V gene is TRBV15, the J gene TRBJ1-4; D call uncertain. Trimming left V 4 bases short and J 10 bases short, with 16 bases between. This CDR3 has 14 amino acids. CDR1 and CDR2 from the germline V gene are LNHNV and YYDKDF (reference sequence). The CDR3 DNA is TGTGCCACCAGCATAGGTAGGAATCGCGGAAAACTGTTTTTT. This encodes CATSIGRNRGKLFF.

As concerns this clone: The junction departs from the called germline gene at one end, perhaps through a read error. The J gene is TRBJ2-5, the V gene TRBV5-1, with 7 bases fitting TRBD1. The J call is in doubt because the DNA end fits TRBJ2-7 better. There are 14 residues in the CDR3. CDR1 SGHRS and CDR2 YFSETQ come from the germline V gene. The CDR3: CASSVDRASNEQYF. Written as DNA, the CDR3 is TGCGCCAGCAGCGTCGACAGGGCCTCCAACGAGCAGTACTTC.

In DNA form, the CDR3 reads TGCGCCAGCAGCCAAGGAGTCCCGGGAGGGCTTAATGAGCAGTTCTTC. The encoded protein is CASSQGVPGGLNEQFF. The chain employs TRBV4-1 and TRBJ2-1, with TRBD2 matching over 8 bases. CDR1 and CDR2 (germline): MGHRA, YSYEKL. Losses at the gene ends were 1 base for V and 7 bases for J; bases not matched to a gene: 9. The CDR3 runs to 16 residues.

This chain connects TRBV9 to TRBJ2-5; D may be TRBD2 (6 bases). CDR3 size: 19 residues. In germline, CDR1 is SGDLS, CDR2 YYNGEE. Trimming took off 0 bases at V and 2 bases at J, with 23 bases between the two ends. As DNA, the CDR3 is TGTGCCAGCAGCGTAGACGGCGGGGAGACAAAGGGACTTCAAGAGACCCAGTACTTC. This codes for CASSVDGGETKGLQETQYF.

CDR3 loop: CASSRATFLGTDTQYF. The CDR3 DNA reads TGTGCCAGCAGCCGAGCGACGTTTTTGGGCACAGATACGCAGTATTTT. The chain carries TRBV11-2 and TRBJ2-3; D call uncertain. V shed 5 bases and J shed 1 base, with 16 bases lying between them. The CDR3 has 16 residues. Germline V gives CDR1 SGHAT, CDR2 FQNNGV.

J is TRBJ1-1 and V is TRBV7-8; a possible D gene is TRBD1 (6 bases). This CDR3 has 12 residues. Deletions cut 3 bases from V and 4 bases from J, with 6 bases between. CDR1 is SGHVS and CDR2 is FQNEAQ in the germline V gene. The CDR3 nucleotides read TGTGCCAGCAGCTTGGGGGCCACTGAAGCTTTCTTT. Residues: CASSLGATEAFF.

The rearrangement links TRBV27 to TRBJ2-7, with TRBD1 matching over 10 bases. Trimming cost V 7 bases and J 4 bases; bases outside gene matches: 16. The germline V gene encodes CDR1 MNHEY and CDR2 SMNVEV (reference sequence). The CDR3 sequence is 17 residues long. This CDR3 is CASIGTGAPRGVYEQYF. In DNA form, the CDR3 reads TGTGCCAGCATCGGGACAGGGGCCCCTCGGGGCGTTTACGAGCAGTACTTC.